The 18 T cell receptor beta chains below come from one sample, sequenced in a study of cytomegalovirus exposure and HLA in healthy donors. In the PCR, 60 Vbeta and 13 Jbeta primers were used. The repertoire was sequenced with immunoSEQ multiplex PCR; TCRdb's copy has only in-frame clones and lacks some. This sample yields about 80,000 clones, of which more than 60% are seen a single time; roughly 12% belongs to the top ten. Material: PBMCs. Every receptor here comes from a human donor in good health.

J is TRBJ1-2 and V is TRBV9, with D unresolved. CDR1 and CDR2 from the germline V gene are SGDLS and YYNGEE. CDR3 length equals 15 residues. Trimming took 3 bases from V and 2 from J, leaving 14 bases between them. The CDR3 sequence: CASSARESRNYGYTF. The DNA of the CDR3 is TGTGCCAGCAGCGCGAGGGAAAGTAGGAACTATGGCTACACCTTC.

The J gene is TRBJ2-2, the V gene TRBV5-1; TRBD1 aligns across 10 bases. The V and J ends lost 2 bases and 9 bases, in that order; junction bases with no gene match: 7. The germline CDR1 and CDR2 sequences are SGHRS and YFSETQ. The CDR3 is made up of 15 amino acids. The CDR3 spells CASSFGQGDRRELFF. In DNA form, the CDR3 reads TGCGCCAGCAGCTTTGGACAGGGGGATAGGCGGGAGCTGTTTTTT.

This clone came up once. The CDR3 protein is CASSPKGDTLSGNTIYF. The CDR3 bases are TGCGCCAGCAGCCCTAAGGGAGACACGCTCTCTGGAAACACCATATATTTT. The rearrangement links TRBV5-1 to TRBJ1-3, with no clear D. CDR1 is SGHRS, CDR2 YFSETQ, per germline. The CDR3 is 17 residues long. The V gene lost 4 bases and the J gene lost 0 bases, with 17 bases spanning the gap.

V and J are TRBV5-1 and TRBJ2-5; 7 nucleotides align to TRBD1. The CDR3 is 15 residues long. The trim removed 4 bases at V and 5 bases at J, leaving 11 bases unmatched. CDR1 is SGHRS and CDR2 is YFSETQ in the germline V gene. CDR3: CASSPLSGGRETQYF. The CDR3, as DNA: TGCGCCAGCAGCCCACTATCAGGGGGTAGGGAGACCCAGTACTTC. Variable domain in full (rest from reference TRBV5-1 and TRBJ2-5): KAGVTQTPRYLIKTRGQQVTLSCSPISGHRSVSWYQQTPGQGLQFLFEYFSETQRNKGNFPGRFSGRQFSNSRSEMNVSTLELGDSALYLCASSPLSGGRETQYFGPGTRLLVL.

This clone was counted between two and nine times. V is TRBV13 and J is TRBJ1-6; D ambiguous. V was shortened by 6 bases and J by 5 bases, with 14 bases between the two germline ends. The CDR3 loop spans 15 amino acids. The germline V gene has CDR1 PRHDT and CDR2 FYEKMQ (reference sequence). The CDR3, as DNA: TGTGCCAGCAGGGTTCGCGGAAGTGATAATTCACCCCTCCACTTT. It encodes CASRVRGSDNSPLHF.

To note about this clone: This CDR3 is also generated by other DNA sequences in the sample. The J gene is TRBJ2-7, the V gene TRBV11-2, with a possible D match to TRBD2 (5 bases). Germline CDR1 SGHAT, CDR2 FQNNGV. The V gene lost 0 bases and the J gene lost 1 base, with 10 bases spanning the gap. The CDR3 covers 15 residues. CDR3 coding DNA: TGTGCCAGCAGCTTAGAAGGCCGGGGATCCTACGAGCAGTACTTC. Translation: CASSLEGRGSYEQYF.

The chain couples TRBV27 to TRBJ2-7, with a weak D call TRBD2 (5 bases). Trimming left V 2 bases short and J 3 bases short, with 11 bases between. Per the germline V gene, CDR1 is MNHEY and CDR2 is SMNVEV (reference sequence). The CDR3 is 14 residues long. The CDR3 DNA follows: TGTGCCAGCAGTTTAGCGGGCAAACTCTACGAGCAGTACTTC. Translated: CASSLAGKLYEQYF.

About this clone: Germline and junction disagree at one end, which may indicate a read error. The chain is built from TRBV30 and TRBJ1-2, with 8 bases identical to TRBD1. Germline CDR1 and CDR2: GTSNPN and SVGIG (reference sequence). The CDR3 length is 14 residues. DNA for the CDR3: TGTGCCTGGGGGGTACTCAGGGGGCGGCAGGGCTACCCCTTC. Its translation: CAWGVLRGRQGYPF.

V usage is TRBV13 and J usage is TRBJ2-1, with 10 bases identical to TRBD2. The CDR3 sequence is 17 residues long. Looked up from germline, CDR1 is PRHDT and CDR2 is FYEKMQ (reference sequence). The V gene end was trimmed by 5 bases and the J gene end by 4 bases; junction bases not matched to a gene: 11. CDR3 DNA: TGTGCCAGCAGCCCGCTAGCGGGGGAGTCGGGATACAATGAGCAGTTCTTC. It codes for CASSPLAGESGYNEQFF.

The chain links TRBV13 to TRBJ1-2, with D possibly TRBD1 on 6 matching bases. V shed 1 base and J shed 2 bases, with 11 bases lying between them. This CDR3 has 15 residues. Germline V gene data show CDR1 as PRHDT and CDR2 as FYEKMQ (reference sequence). The CDR3 sequence: CASSLVSGVNYGYTF. For the CDR3, the DNA is TGTGCCAGCAGCTTAGTGTCAGGGGTGAACTATGGCTACACCTTC.

This clone was observed a handful of times. The chain couples TRBV28 to TRBJ1-2; D ambiguous. CDR3 size: 12 residues. Germline V gives CDR1 MDHEN, CDR2 SYDVKM. V lost 4 bases, J lost 7 bases, and 10 bases lay in between. CDR3 loop: CASSSGPGGYTF. In DNA, the CDR3 is TGTGCCAGCAGTTCAGGCCCCGGTGGCTACACCTTC.

This chain uses TRBV6-5 with TRBJ2-7, with 14 bases matching TRBD2. The CDR3 loop spans 15 amino acids. The germline gives CDR1 MNHEY, CDR2 SVGAGI. V was clipped by 6 bases and J by 6 bases; unmatched bases: 7. As DNA, the CDR3 is TGTGCCAGCAGCCCGACTAGCGGGGGGGCCTCCGAGCAGTACTTC. Amino acids: CASSPTSGGASEQYF.

The J gene is TRBJ2-7, the V gene TRBV6-6, with 7 bases fitting TRBD2. The germline V gene encodes CDR1 MNHNY and CDR2 SVGAGI (reference sequence). J lost 0 bases, V lost 4 bases, and 3 bases had no gene match. The CDR3 extends over 14 amino acids. The CDR3 here is CASSSGGSSYEQYF. The CDR3 nucleotides read TGTGCCAGCAGTTCCGGCGGGAGCTCCTACGAGCAGTACTTC.

The CDR3 sequence is CSAVRGQVYTF. As DNA, the CDR3 is TGCAGTGCTGTCAGGGGGCAGGTCTACACCTTC. The V call is TRBV20-1, the J call TRBJ1-2; 8 nucleotides line up with TRBD1. Trimming cost V 5 bases and J 10 bases; bases outside gene matches: 6. CDR3 length: 11 amino acids. CDR1 is DFQATT, CDR2 SNEGSKA, per germline (reference sequence).

This clone was seen only a few times. This chain joins TRBV19 and TRBJ2-3; 10 bases agree with TRBD2. V shed 3 bases and J 0 bases; nucleotides not matched to a gene: 6. Germline V gives CDR1 LNHDA, CDR2 SQIVND (reference sequence). This CDR3 has 17 residues. The DNA of the CDR3 is TGTGCCAGTAGTATTACGGGGACTAGCGCCAGCACAGATACGCAGTATTTT. It yields the protein CASSITGTSASTDTQYF. The full variable domain, in which reference TRBV19 and TRBJ2-3 provide the parts outside the CDR3, is DGGITQSPKYLFRKEGQNVTLSCEQNLNHDAMYWYRQDPGQGLRLIYYSQIVNDFQKGDIAEGYSVSREKKESFPLTVTSAQKNPTAFYLCASSITGTSASTDTQYFGPGTRLTVL.

The chain uses TRBV6-5 and TRBJ2-5; D uncertain. Germline V gives CDR1 MNHEY, CDR2 SVGAGI. This CDR3 has 11 amino acids. Trimming shortened V by 7 bases and J by 6 bases, and 9 bases separated the two germline ends. CDR3 DNA: TGTGCCAGCACCCGCTACCAGACCCAGTACTTC. Protein: CASTRYQTQYF.

The chain employs TRBV6-1 and TRBJ2-7; D uncertain. Germline V CDR1 and CDR2: MNHNS, SASEGT. With 1 base removed from V and 0 bases from J, the gap between germline ends came to 16 bases. CDR3 length equals 17 residues. The CDR3: CASSEERLFPRSYEQYF. The CDR3 region has the DNA TGTGCCAGCAGTGAAGAAAGACTTTTTCCCCGCTCCTACGAGCAGTACTTC.

The chain joins TRBV19 to TRBJ2-3, with TRBD2 matching 7 bases. The J segment lost 3 bases and the V segment lost 3 bases, leaving 6 bases of the junction unmatched. This CDR3 is 15 amino acids long. Germline-derived CDR1 and CDR2 are LNHDA and SQIVND (reference sequence). CDR3 protein: CASSILSGVTDTQYF. In nucleotides, the CDR3 is TGTGCCAGTAGTATTCTCAGCGGGGTTACAGATACGCAGTATTTT.